These T cell receptor beta chains were read from a single sample in a study of radiotherapy plus CTLA-4 blockade in lung cancer. Repertoires were generated with immunoSEQ multiplex PCR, while TCRdb's copy carries only in-frame clones and drops some. Among 40,000 to 55,000 clones listed, 75% to 90% were seen once. Sequenced here: peripheral blood, sampled from a patient treated with radiotherapy plus ipilimumab. The receptors come from a human donor with non-small cell lung cancer that progressed on radiotherapy plus ipilimumab. Some clones in this sample may be carry-over from other donors' samples. Each CDR3 is given with its conserved first and last residue. The order of the fields is J gene, D gene, CDR3 length, V gene, clone size, CDR3 DNA, CDR3 protein. The D gene is left open where the match is weak. The size of a clone is reported for some rows only, either as once, few or many, or as a class for expanded clones.

TRBJ2-1 | TRBD2 | 16 | TRBV6-6 | NA | TGTGCCAGCAGACCGGGACTAGCGGGTTCTAACAATGAGCAGTTCTTC | CASRPGLAGSNNEQFF
TRBJ2-5 | TRBD2 | 15 | TRBV2 | NA | TGTGCCAGCAGTGAGGATAGCGGGGGGGCAGAGACCCAGTACTTC | CASSEDSGGAETQYF
TRBJ1-1 | NA | 16 | TRBV7-6 | NA | TGTGCCAGCAGCTTAGATTTGGCCGTCCGGGACACTGAAGCTTTCTTT | CASSLDLAVRDTEAFF
TRBJ2-7 | NA | 18 | TRBV12-2 | NA | TGTGCAAGTCTCGTTCTGGGGGACAGGGGTTTGGGCATCCACGAGCAGTACTTC | CASLVLGDRGLGIHEQYF
TRBJ2-5 | NA | 14 | TRBV29-1 | NA | TGCAGCGTTGAACACGGGACTGGGTCTGGGACCCAGTACTTC | CSVEHGTGSGTQYF
TRBJ2-7 | NA | 14 | TRBV5-1 | NA | TGCGCCAGCAGCTTGATCCGGGATTCCTACGAGCAGTACTTC | CASSLIRDSYEQYF
TRBJ1-1 | NA | 12 | TRBV5-4 | NA | TGTGCCAGCAGCTTGGGGGCTTTAGAAGCTTTCTTT | CASSLGALEAFF
TRBJ2-2 | TRBD1 | 13 | TRBV5-1 | NA | TGCGCCAGCACTCAGGGGGTAATCGGGGAGCTGTTTTTT | CASTQGVIGELFF
TRBJ2-4 | NA | 11 | TRBV29-1 | once | TGCAGCGTTGCCCACGCAGACATTCAGTACTTC | CSVAHADIQYF
TRBJ2-2 | TRBD1 | 13 | TRBV6-6 | NA | TGTGCCAGCAGGGACAGGGTAGCCGGGGAGCTGTTTTTT | CASRDRVAGELFF
TRBJ1-1 | NA | 14 | TRBV15 | NA | TGTGCCACCAGCAGTGAGTATGGGGGGACTGAAGCTTTCTTT | CATSSEYGGTEAFF
TRBJ1-1 | TRBD1 | 13 | TRBV13 | NA | TGTGCCAGCAGCGAGGACAGGGTCACTGAAGCTTTCTTT | CASSEDRVTEAFF
TRBJ2-7 | NA | 15 | TRBV27 | once | TGTGCCAGCAGTTTAAAAGGGGACTGGGCCTACGAGCAGTACTTC | CASSLKGDWAYEQYF
TRBJ2-3 | TRBD2 | 17 | TRBV10-3 | NA | TGTGCCATCAGTGAGTCGTTTAGCGGGGGACCCACAGATACGCAGTATTTT | CAISESFSGGPTDTQYF
TRBJ2-3 | TRBD1 | 14 | TRBV30 | NA | TGTGCCTGGAGTCGAGGACAGGGAACAGATACGCAGTATTTT | CAWSRGQGTDTQYF
TRBJ2-1 | NA | 14 | TRBV5-4 | NA | TGTGCCTGCGGGGGCCCGAGCTCCTACAATGAGCAGTTCTTC | CACGGPSSYNEQFF
TRBJ2-7 | NA | 13 | TRBV7-2 | NA | TGTGCCAGCAGCTCCGGACGGGCGGGCGAGCAGTACTTC | CASSSGRAGEQYF
TRBJ2-1 | NA | 15 | TRBV18 | NA | TGTGCCAGCTCAAAACTAGGGAGCTCCTACAATGAGCAGTTCTTC | CASSKLGSSYNEQFF
TRBJ2-1 | TRBD2 | 15 | TRBV14 | NA | TGTGCCAGCAGCCCCGGACTAGCGGGAGTCTATGAGCAGTTCTTC | CASSPGLAGVYEQFF
TRBJ1-2 | NA | 14 | TRBV10-2 | NA | TGCGCCAGCAGTGAAAGCAATTCTAACTATGGCTACACCTTC | CASSESNSNYGYTF
TRBJ1-2 | TRBD1 | 16 | TRBV7-8 | NA | TGTGCCAGCAGCTTAGCGGACAGGGCCCGGGACTATGGCTACACCTTC | CASSLADRARDYGYTF
TRBJ2-7 | TRBD1 | 13 | TRBV5-1 | NA | TGCGCCAGCATCGGGACAGGGGCCTACGAGCAGTACTTC | CASIGTGAYEQYF